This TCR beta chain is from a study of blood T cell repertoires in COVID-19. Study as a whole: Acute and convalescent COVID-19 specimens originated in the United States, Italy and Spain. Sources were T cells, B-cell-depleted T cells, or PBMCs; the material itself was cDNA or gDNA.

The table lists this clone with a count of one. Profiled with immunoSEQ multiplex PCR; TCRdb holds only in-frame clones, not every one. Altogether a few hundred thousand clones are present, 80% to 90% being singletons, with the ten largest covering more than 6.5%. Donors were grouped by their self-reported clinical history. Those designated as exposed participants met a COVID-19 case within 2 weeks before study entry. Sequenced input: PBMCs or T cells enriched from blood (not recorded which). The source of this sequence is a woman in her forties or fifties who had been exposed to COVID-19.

CDR3 nucleotides: TGCGCCAGCAGAACGCTTGTACAGGGGACAGATACGCAGTATTTT. Amino acids: CASRTLVQGTDTQYF. The chain couples TRBV5-1 to TRBJ2-3; 7 nucleotides line up with TRBD1. The germline V gene has CDR1 SGHRS and CDR2 YFSETQ. V lost 5 bases to trimming and J lost 3 bases; unmatched junction nucleotides: 9. This CDR3 comprises 15 residues.